This T cell receptor beta chain emerged from a study of technical replicates of blood from a handful of donors (dated by TCRdb to about 2017). Library creation used the immunoSEQ multiplex PCR assay. The table comes from immuneACCESS by way of TCRdb, which keeps in-frame sequences with V and J called. Part of the clones is missing from these tables; in studies checked, under half for an unresolved V gene and the rest for unknown reasons. The sample table shows tens of thousands of clones, and roughly 94% are seen once. The ten largest clonotypes hold 0.2% to 0.3% of the sample. A note on this clone: Its recognized antigen is unknown. No qualities accompany the bases; no much larger clone lies one base away.

The CDR3 contains 17 residues, cysteine and phenylalanine counted. CDR3 DNA only is kept here, 51 bases in frame from base 1. CDR1 and CDR2, looked up from the germline V gene (reference sequence), are MNHEY and SMNVEV. Here V drops 3 bases and J drops 3 bases, and the junction holds 9 bases not matched to any gene. The receptor was derived from a human donor in good health. The chain joins TRBV27 to TRBJ2-7; a stretch of 12 junction bases matches TRBD1. Sample: T cells isolated from PBMCs. The DNA sequence is as follows: TGTGCCAGCAGTTTGATCGGGACAGGGGGCGTAGGCTACGAGCAGTACTTC. The resulting protein is CASSLIGTGGVGYEQYF.